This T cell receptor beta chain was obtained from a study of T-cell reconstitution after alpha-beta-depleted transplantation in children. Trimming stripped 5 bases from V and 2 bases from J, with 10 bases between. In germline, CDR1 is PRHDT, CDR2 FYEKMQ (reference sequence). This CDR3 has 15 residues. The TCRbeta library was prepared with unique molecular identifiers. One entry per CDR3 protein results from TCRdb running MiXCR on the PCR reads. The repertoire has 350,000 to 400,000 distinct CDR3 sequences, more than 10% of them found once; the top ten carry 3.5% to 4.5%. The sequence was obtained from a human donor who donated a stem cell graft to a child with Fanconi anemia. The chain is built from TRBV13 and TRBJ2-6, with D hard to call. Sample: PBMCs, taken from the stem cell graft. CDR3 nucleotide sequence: TGTGCCAGCAGCGATAACGTCGCTGGGGCCAACGTCCTGACTTTC. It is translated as CASSDNVAGANVLTF.